This T cell receptor (beta chain) was obtained from a study of cytomegalovirus exposure and HLA in healthy donors. Study context: Falling in the Caucasian-associated ancestry cluster were about 82% of some 400 genotyped donors.

Study-level findings and limits: There were some public TCRs occurring in many donors, but most TCR sequences were rare.

A remark on this clone: Its cognate antigen is unknown.

Each donor was nominally healthy when sampled (though unrecorded immune exposures were likely). Trimming took off 0 bases at V and 6 bases at J, with 13 bases between the two ends. The CDR3 is 15 amino acids. Germline CDR1 reads SGHRS; CDR2 reads YFSETQ. 13 Jbeta primers and 60 Vbeta primers were used for the PCR. TCRdb's table, derived via immunoSEQ multiplex PCR, lists solely in-frame clones and lacks some. The table shows around 150,000 clones, with 70% to 85% occurring only once. This chain links TRBV5-1 with TRBJ2-1; possible D gene TRBD1, 6 bases. This receptor was identified in a man younger than 40 in good health and CMV-seropositive. Sequencing was done on a sample of PBMCs. The CDR3 DNA reads as TGCGCCAGCAGCTTGGATACTGGGGGCATCAATGAGCAGTTCTTC. It is translated as CASSLDTGGINEQFF.